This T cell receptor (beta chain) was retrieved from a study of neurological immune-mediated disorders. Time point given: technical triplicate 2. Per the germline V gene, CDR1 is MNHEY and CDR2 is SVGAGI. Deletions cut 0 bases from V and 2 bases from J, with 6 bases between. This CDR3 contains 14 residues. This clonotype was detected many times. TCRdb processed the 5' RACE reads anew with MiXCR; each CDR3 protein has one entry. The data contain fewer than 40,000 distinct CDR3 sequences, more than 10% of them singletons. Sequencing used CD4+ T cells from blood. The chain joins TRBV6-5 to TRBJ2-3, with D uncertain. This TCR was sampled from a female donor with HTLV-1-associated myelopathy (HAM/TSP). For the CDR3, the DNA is TGTGCCAGCAGTTACTCAGGGCACACAGATACGCAGTATTTT. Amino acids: CASSYSGHTDTQYF.